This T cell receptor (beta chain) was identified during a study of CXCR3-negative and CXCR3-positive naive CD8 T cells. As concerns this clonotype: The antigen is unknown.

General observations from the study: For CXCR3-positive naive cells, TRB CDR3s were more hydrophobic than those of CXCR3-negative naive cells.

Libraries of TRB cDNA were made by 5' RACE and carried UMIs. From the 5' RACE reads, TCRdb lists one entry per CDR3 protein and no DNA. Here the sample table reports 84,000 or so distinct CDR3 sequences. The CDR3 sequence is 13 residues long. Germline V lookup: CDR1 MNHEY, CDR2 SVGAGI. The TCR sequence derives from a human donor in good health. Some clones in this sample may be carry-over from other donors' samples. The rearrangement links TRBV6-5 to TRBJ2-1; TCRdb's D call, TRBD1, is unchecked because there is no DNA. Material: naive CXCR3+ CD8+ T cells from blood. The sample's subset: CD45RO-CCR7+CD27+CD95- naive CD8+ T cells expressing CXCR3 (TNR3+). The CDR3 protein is CASRAGHYNEQFF.